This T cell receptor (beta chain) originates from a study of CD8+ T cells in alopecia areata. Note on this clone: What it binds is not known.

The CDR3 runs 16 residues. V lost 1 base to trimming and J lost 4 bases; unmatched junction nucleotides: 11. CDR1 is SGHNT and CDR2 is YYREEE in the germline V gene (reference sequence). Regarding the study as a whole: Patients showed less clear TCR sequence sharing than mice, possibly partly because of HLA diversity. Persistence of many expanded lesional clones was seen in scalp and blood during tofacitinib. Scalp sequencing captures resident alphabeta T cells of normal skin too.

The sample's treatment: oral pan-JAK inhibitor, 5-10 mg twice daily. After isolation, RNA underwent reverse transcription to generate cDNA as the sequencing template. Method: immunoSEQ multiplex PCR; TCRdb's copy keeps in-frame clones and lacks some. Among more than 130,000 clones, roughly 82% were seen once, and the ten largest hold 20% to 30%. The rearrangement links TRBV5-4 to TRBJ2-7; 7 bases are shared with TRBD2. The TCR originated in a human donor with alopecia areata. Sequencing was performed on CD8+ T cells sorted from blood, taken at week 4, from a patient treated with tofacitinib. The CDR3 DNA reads TGTGCCAGCAGCTTGATGGGAGGGCTAGCACCTTACGAGCAGTACTTC. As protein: CASSLMGGLAPYEQYF.